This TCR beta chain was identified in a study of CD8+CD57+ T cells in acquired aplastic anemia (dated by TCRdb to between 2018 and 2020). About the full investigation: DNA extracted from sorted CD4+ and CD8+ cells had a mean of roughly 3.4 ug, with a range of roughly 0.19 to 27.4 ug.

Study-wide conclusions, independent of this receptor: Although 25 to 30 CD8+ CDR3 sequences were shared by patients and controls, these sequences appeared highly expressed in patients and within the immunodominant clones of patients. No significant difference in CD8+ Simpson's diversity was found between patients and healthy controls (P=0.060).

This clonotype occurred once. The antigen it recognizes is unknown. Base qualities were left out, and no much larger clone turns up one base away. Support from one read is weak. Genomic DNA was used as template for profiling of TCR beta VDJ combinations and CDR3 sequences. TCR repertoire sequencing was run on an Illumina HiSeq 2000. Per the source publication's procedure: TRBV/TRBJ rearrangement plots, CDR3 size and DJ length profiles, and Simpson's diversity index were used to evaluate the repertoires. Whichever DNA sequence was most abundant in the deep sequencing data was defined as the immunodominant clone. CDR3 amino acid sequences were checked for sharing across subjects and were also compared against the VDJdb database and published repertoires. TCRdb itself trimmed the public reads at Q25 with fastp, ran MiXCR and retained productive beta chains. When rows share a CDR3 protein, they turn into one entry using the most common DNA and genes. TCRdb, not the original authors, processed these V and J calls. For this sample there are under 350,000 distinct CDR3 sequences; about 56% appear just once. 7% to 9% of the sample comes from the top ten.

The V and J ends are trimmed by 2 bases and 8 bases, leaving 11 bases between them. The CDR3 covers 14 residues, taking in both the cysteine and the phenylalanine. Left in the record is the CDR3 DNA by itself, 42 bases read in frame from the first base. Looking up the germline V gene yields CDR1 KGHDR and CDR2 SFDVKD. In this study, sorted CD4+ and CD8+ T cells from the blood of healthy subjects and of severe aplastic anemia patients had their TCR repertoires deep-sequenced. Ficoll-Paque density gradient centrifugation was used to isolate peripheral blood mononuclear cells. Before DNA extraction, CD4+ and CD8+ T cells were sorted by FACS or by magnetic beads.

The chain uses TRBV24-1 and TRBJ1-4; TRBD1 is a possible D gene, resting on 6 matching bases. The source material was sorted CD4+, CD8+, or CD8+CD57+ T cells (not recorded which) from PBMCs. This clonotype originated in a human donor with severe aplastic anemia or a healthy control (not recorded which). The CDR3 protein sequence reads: CATSDSGAGEKLFF. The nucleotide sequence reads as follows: TGTGCCACCAGTGATTCGGGGGCAGGCGAAAAACTGTTTTTT.